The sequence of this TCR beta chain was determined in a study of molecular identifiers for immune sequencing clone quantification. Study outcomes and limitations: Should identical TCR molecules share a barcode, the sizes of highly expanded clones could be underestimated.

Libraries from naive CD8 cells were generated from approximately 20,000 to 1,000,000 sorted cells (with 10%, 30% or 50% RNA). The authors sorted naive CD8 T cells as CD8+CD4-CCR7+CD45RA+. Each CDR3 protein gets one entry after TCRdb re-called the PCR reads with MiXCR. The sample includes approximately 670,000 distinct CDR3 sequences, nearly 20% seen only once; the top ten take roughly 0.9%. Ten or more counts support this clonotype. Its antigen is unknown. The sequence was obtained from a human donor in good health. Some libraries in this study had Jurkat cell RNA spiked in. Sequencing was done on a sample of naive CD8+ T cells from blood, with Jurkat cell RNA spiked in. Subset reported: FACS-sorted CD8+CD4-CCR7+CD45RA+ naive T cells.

The CDR3 region has the DNA TGCGCCAGCAGCCAAGAGGAGTGGGGGTACGGAAACACCATATATTTT. Its protein product is CASSQEEWGYGNTIYF. This chain connects TRBV4-3 to TRBJ1-3; the D gene is possibly TRBD1 (5 bases). The CDR3 runs to 16 residues. Germline V gene data show CDR1 as LGHNA and CDR2 as YSLEER. The V and J ends lost 0 bases and 4 bases respectively, with 13 bases between them.